These T cell receptor beta chains were read from a single sample in a study of blood T cell repertoires in COVID-19. Measured with immunoSEQ multiplex PCR; TCRdb has only the in-frame clones, and not every one. This repertoire shows about half a million clones, approximately 86% found once; its top ten account for roughly 8.5%. Material for sequencing was PBMCs or T cells enriched from blood (not recorded which). The receptors stem from a woman aged 55-69 years who had recovered from COVID-19. CDR3s include the opening cysteine and the closing phenylalanine or tryptophan. The order of the fields is clone size, V gene, J gene, D gene, CDR3 DNA, CDR3 protein. A D gene is named only where the DNA matches it firmly. Rows give clone size only sometimes, using once, few, many, or a class for an expanded clone.

-,TRBV6-5,TRBJ1-2,TRBD1,TGTGCCAGCAGCTCGACAGGGCACTATGGCTACACCTTC,CASSSTGHYGYTF
-,TRBV30,TRBJ1-2,-,TGTGCCTGGAGTCAGGGTAGGGTCTATGGCTACACCTTC,CAWSQGRVYGYTF
-,TRBV13,TRBJ2-2,TRBD1,TGTGCCAGCAGCTCCGGGACAGCCACCGGGGAGCTGTTTTTT,CASSSGTATGELFF
many,TRBV28,TRBJ2-3,TRBD2,TGTGCCAGCAGTTTTTTTGGCGGGGGGAACACAGATACGCAGTATTTT,CASSFFGGGNTDTQYF
-,TRBV6-1,TRBJ1-5,TRBD1,TGTGCCTCCCAGGGGGCTAGCAATCAGCCCCAGCATTTT,CASQGASNQPQHF
-,TRBV5-1,TRBJ2-1,TRBD1,TGCGCCAGCAGCCCGGGACAGGTTTACAATGAGCAGTTCTTC,CASSPGQVYNEQFF
-,TRBV2,TRBJ2-1,TRBD2,TGTGCCAGCACCGGACTAGCGGATAAAGGGAAGCAGTTCTTC,CASTGLADKGKQFF
many,TRBV19,TRBJ1-4,TRBD1,TGTGCCAGTAGTAGGGAAGGGACAGGGGGCGCGTCTAATGAAAAACTGTTTTTT,CASSREGTGGASNEKLFF
-,TRBV4-1,TRBJ1-1,TRBD1,TGCGCCAGCAGCCAAGGAAAGGGACAGATCACTGAAGCTTTCTTT,CASSQGKGQITEAFF
-,TRBV14,TRBJ1-1,-,TGTGCCAGCAGCCAAGTGGCAGGGGCGCCCACTGAAGCTTTCTTT,CASSQVAGAPTEAFF
-,TRBV2,TRBJ2-3,-,TGTGCCAGCAGCATAAGCGAGCGAGCGAGCACGCAGTATTTT,CASSISERASTQYF
-,TRBV2,TRBJ1-5,TRBD1,TGTGCCAGCAGTGAAGCGCTTTTAGGCAGGGGGCGCAGGCCCCAGCATTTT,CASSEALLGRGRRPQHF
once,TRBV5-5,TRBJ1-2,-,TGTGCCAGCAGCTGGGAAGGGGGCTATGGCTACACCTTC,CASSWEGGYGYTF
-,TRBV19,TRBJ1-2,-,TGTGCCAGTAGTATCCCGGGTAGGATTCCGGGCTACACCTTC,CASSIPGRIPGYTF
-,TRBV28,TRBJ2-5,TRBD2,TGTGCCAGCAGTAGCGGGGGGCTCAGATGGGCCCAGTACTTC,CASSSGGLRWAQYF
-,TRBV2,TRBJ1-2,TRBD1,TGTGCCAGCAGTGAAGGGACAGGGCCTAACTATGGCTACACCTTC,CASSEGTGPNYGYTF
-,TRBV11-2,TRBJ2-4,-,TGTGCCAGCAGCTTTACCGGAAACATTCAGTACTTC,CASSFTGNIQYF
-,TRBV2,TRBJ1-2,-,TGTGCCAGCAGAGCAGGAGGACACAGCGGGGCTAACTATGGCTACACCTTC,CASRAGGHSGANYGYTF
-,TRBV5-6,TRBJ1-1,TRBD1,TGTGCCAGCAGCTCCCCGGGACAGACAAGTAGAGGCACTGAAGCTTTCTTT,CASSSPGQTSRGTEAFF
-,TRBV4-1,TRBJ2-7,-,TGCGCCAGCAGCCAAGAACAGACCTACGAGCAGTACTTC,CASSQEQTYEQYF
-,TRBV27,TRBJ1-6,TRBD1,TGTGCCAGCAGCTGGGGACAGGTTGATTCACCCCTCCACTTT,CASSWGQVDSPLHF
-,TRBV11-3,TRBJ1-6,-,TGTGCCAGCAGCTTAGTATTTGGCGGGTTTAATTCACCCCTCCACTTT,CASSLVFGGFNSPLHF
-,TRBV5-1,TRBJ1-1,-,TGCGCCAGCAGCTTGGCTGGTCCTTTTACGGGGTTCACTGAAGCTTTCTTT,CASSLAGPFTGFTEAFF
few,TRBV27,TRBJ1-4,-,TGTGCCAGCAGTTTATACAGGGCGAGTGAAAAACTGTTTTTT,CASSLYRASEKLFF
-,TRBV9,TRBJ2-2,TRBD1,TGTGCCAGCAGCCCCCGGACAGGGGGCCTGGTAAACACCGGGGAGCTGTTTTTT,CASSPRTGGLVNTGELFF
-,TRBV5-4,TRBJ1-4,TRBD1,TGTGCCAGCAGTTCCCAGGGCGGGACAGGACTTGAAAAACTGTTTTTT,CASSSQGGTGLEKLFF
-,TRBV4-1,TRBJ1-2,TRBD1,TGCGCCAGCAGCCACCCAACAGGGGATGGCTACACCTTC,CASSHPTGDGYTF
-,TRBV6-5,TRBJ2-5,-,TGTGCCAGCGGAGTCCGAGAGACCCAGTACTTC,CASGVRETQYF
-,TRBV5-6,TRBJ2-4,TRBD1,TGTGCCAGCAGCTTAGACAGGGGGCTCCCCGCCCAAAACATTCAGTACTTC,CASSLDRGLPAQNIQYF
-,TRBV29-1,TRBJ1-4,-,TGCAGCGTTGATCTGAGTAGTGAAAAACTGTTTTTT,CSVDLSSEKLFF
-,TRBV2,TRBJ1-2,-,TGTGCCAGCAGTGAAGCGCGAGGGGGAGATGGCTACACCTTC,CASSEARGGDGYTF
-,TRBV5-8,TRBJ1-5,TRBD1,TGTGCCAGCAGCTCCTTGGGACAGCCGGGACAGCCCCAGCATTTT,CASSSLGQPGQPQHF
-,TRBV25-1,TRBJ1-4,-,TGTGCCAGCAGTAATCCAGGGTACTTGATTGAAAAACTGTTTTTT,CASSNPGYLIEKLFF
-,TRBV14,TRBJ2-3,TRBD2,TGTGCCAGCAGCCGCCAGCGGGGGTACACAGATACGCAGTATTTT,CASSRQRGYTDTQYF
once,TRBV24-1,TRBJ1-2,-,TGTGCCACCAGTGGGATGGGGGAGGAGAACTATGGCTACACCTTC,CATSGMGEENYGYTF
-,TRBV24-1,TRBJ1-1,-,TGTGCCACCAGTGATGGAGGGATGAACACTGAAGCTTTCTTT,CATSDGGMNTEAFF
-,TRBV4-1,TRBJ2-5,TRBD1,TGCGCCAGCAGCCAAGGACGGGGACAGGAGACCCAGTACTTC,CASSQGRGQETQYF
once,TRBV30,TRBJ1-2,-,TGTGCCTGGAGTGTACGGGGAGTTACCTATGGCTACACCTTC,CAWSVRGVTYGYTF
few,TRBV10-2,TRBJ2-1,-,TGCGCCAGCAGTGGAGGGACACCTTCCTACAATGAGCAGTTCTTC,CASSGGTPSYNEQFF
-,TRBV2,TRBJ1-3,TRBD1,TGTGCCAGCAGGCCCGACAGGGCAAGCTCTGGAAACACCATATATTTT,CASRPDRASSGNTIYF
-,TRBV4-1,TRBJ1-1,-,TGCGCCAGCAGCCGCTTGGGCACAAACACTGAAGCTTTCTTT,CASSRLGTNTEAFF
-,TRBV3-1/TRBV3-2,TRBJ1-1,-,TGTGCCAGCACCTCGAGGATAGGTATCTCGGCTGAAGCTTTCTTT,CASTSRIGISAEAFF
-,TRBV27,TRBJ2-3,TRBD1,TGTGCCAGCAGTGGGACAGGAGGTCGCGGAGATACGCAGTATTTT,CASSGTGGRGDTQYF
-,TRBV28,TRBJ2-5,TRBD1,TGTGCCAGCAGTAACGGGGACAGCGAGACCCAGTACTTC,CASSNGDSETQYF
-,TRBV7-8,TRBJ2-2,TRBD2,TGTGCCAGCAGCGACGGGGGGGCCGGTGCCGGGGAGCTGTTTTTT,CASSDGGAGAGELFF
-,TRBV23-1,TRBJ1-1,-,TGCGCCAGCAGTCAATGGCACGTCTCAGGGGTCTACACTGAAGCTTTCTTT,CASSQWHVSGVYTEAFF
-,TRBV28,TRBJ2-4,-,TGTGCCGGGTCGGGGGGCCTTAGGAACATTCAGTACTTC,CAGSGGLRNIQYF
-,TRBV5-1,TRBJ1-4,-,TGCGCCAGCAGCTTAGAAGGGGTGGTCCCTAATGAAAAACTGTTTTTT,CASSLEGVVPNEKLFF
few,TRBV11-2,TRBJ1-2,-,TGTGCCAGCAGCTTAGATCCGACAGTCTATGGCTACACCTTC,CASSLDPTVYGYTF
-,TRBV2,TRBJ2-7,TRBD1,TGTGCCAGCGGCCGGGACAGGGTCCTGGAGCAGTACTTC,CASGRDRVLEQYF
-,TRBV24-1,TRBJ1-2,TRBD1,TGTGCCACCAGTGATTCTAGACAGGGATCGGACTATGGCTACACCTTC,CATSDSRQGSDYGYTF
-,TRBV2,TRBJ2-7,-,TGTGCCAGCAGTGCCCAGGCCGGACTGGAAGAGCAGTACTTC,CASSAQAGLEEQYF
-,TRBV10-1,TRBJ2-7,-,TGCGCCACCCCCCCCTACCTCGAGCAGTACTTC,CATPPYLEQYF
-,TRBV7-9,TRBJ1-1,-,TGTGCCAGCAGCCCGCCGGGGGTCGCTGAAGCTTTCTTT,CASSPPGVAEAFF
-,TRBV10-1,TRBJ1-6,-,TGCGCCAGCAGTGGGCCCCCTCATAATTCACCCCTCCACTTT,CASSGPPHNSPLHF